The text below deals with one T cell receptor (beta chain). Its antigen remains unidentified. PCR employed 60 Vbeta and 13 Jbeta primers. Data came from immunoSEQ multiplex PCR; TCRdb stores just in-frame clones and leaves some out. This sample has a few hundred thousand clones, with 70% to 90% found just once. This CDR3 has 15 amino acids. The germline gives CDR1 SGHRS, CDR2 YFSETQ. Trimming stripped 0 bases from V and 5 bases from J, with 14 bases between. This sample is drawn from a study of cytomegalovirus exposure and HLA in healthy donors. Study-level results: Some V segments, TRBV6-2 and TRBV6-3 among them, were indistinguishable and were therefore excluded.

The sequence was collected from a woman between 18 and 29 years old in good health and CMV-seronegative. The J gene is TRBJ2-5, the V gene TRBV5-1; possibly TRBD1 for D (5 bases). The sequenced material came from PBMCs. CDR3 in DNA: TGCGCCAGCAGCTTGGTATTCAGGGAAGGGGAGACCCAGTACTTC. Its translation is CASSLVFREGETQYF.